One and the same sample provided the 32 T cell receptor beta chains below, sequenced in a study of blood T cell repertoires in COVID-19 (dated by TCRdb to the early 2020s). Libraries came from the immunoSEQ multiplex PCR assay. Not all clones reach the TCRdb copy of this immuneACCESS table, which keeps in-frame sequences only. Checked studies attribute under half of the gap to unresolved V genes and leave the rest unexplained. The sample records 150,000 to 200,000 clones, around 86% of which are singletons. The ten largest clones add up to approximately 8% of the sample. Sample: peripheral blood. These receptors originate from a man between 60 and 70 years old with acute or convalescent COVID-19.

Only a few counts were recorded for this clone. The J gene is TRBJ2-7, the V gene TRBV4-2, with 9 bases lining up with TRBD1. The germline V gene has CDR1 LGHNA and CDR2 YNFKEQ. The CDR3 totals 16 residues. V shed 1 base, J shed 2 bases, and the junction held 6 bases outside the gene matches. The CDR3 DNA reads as TGTGCCAGCAGCCAAGCGCTGACAGGGGGTGCCTACGAGCAGTACTTC. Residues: CASSQALTGGAYEQYF.

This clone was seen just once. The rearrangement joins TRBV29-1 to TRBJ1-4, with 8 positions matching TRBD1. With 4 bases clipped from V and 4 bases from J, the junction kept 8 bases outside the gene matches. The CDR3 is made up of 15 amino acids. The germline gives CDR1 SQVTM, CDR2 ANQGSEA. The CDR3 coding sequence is TGCAGCGTTGTGGCAGGGGGCTGGCGTAATGAAAAACTGTTTTTT. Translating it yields CSVVAGGWRNEKLFF.

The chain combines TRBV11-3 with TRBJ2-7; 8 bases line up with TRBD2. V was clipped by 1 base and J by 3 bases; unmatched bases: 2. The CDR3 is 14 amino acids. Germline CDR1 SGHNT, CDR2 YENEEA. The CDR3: CASSLGTSNYEQYF. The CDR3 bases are TGTGCCAGCAGCTTAGGGACTAGCAACTACGAGCAGTACTTC. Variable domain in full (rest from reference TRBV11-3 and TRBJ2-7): EAGVVQSPRYKIIEKKQPVAFWCNPISGHNTLYWYLQNLGQGPELLIRYENEEAVDDSQLPKDRFSAERLKGVDSTLKIQPAELGDSAVYLCASSLGTSNYEQYFGPGTRLTVT.

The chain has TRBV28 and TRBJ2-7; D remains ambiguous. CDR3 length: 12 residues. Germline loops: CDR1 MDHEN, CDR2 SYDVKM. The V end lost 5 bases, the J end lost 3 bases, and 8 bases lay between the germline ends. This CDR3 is CASSHSVYEQYF. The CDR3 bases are TGTGCCAGCAGTCACTCGGTCTACGAGCAGTACTTC. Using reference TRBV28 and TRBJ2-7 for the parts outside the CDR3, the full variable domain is DVKVTQSSRYLVKRTGEKVFLECVQDMDHENMFWYRQDPGLGLRLIYFSYDVKMKEKGDIPEGYSVSREKKERFSLILESASTNQTSMYLCASSHSVYEQYFGPGTRLTVT.

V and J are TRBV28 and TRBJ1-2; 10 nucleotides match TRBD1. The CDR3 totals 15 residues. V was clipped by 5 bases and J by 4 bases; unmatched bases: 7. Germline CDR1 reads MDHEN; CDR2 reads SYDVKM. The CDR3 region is CASSPRDRGAYGYTF. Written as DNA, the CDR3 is TGTGCCAGCAGTCCCCGGGACAGGGGTGCCTATGGCTACACCTTC.

The DNA of the CDR3 is TGCGCCAGCAGCCCTACTAGCGGGAGCGGGTCCTACGAGCAGTACTTC. Translated, it gives CASSPTSGSGSYEQYF. The rearrangement joins TRBV5-1 to TRBJ2-7; 11 bases match TRBD2. V shed 4 bases, J shed 1 base, and the junction held 7 bases outside the gene matches. The length of the CDR3 is 16 residues. Per germline, CDR1 SGHRS and CDR2 YFSETQ.

The CDR3 is CASSIGPVPYTF. The DNA of the CDR3 is TGTGCCAGTAGTATTGGGCCCGTGCCCTACACCTTC. This chain joins TRBV19 and TRBJ1-2; D gene unclear. The CDR3 loop spans 12 amino acids. V gave up 3 bases and J gave up 10 bases, with 12 bases separating them. Germline CDR1 LNHDA, CDR2 SQIVND (reference sequence). Complete variable domain (other parts from reference TRBV19 and TRBJ1-2): DGGITQSPKYLFRKEGQNVTLSCEQNLNHDAMYWYRQDPGQGLRLIYYSQIVNDFQKGDIAEGYSVSREKKESFPLTVTSAQKNPTAFYLCASSIGPVPYTFGSGTRLTVV.

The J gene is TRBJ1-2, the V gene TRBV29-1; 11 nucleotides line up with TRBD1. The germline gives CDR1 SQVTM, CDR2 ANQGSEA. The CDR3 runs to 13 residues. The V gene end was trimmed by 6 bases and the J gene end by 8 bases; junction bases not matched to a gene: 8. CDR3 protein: CSVSGQGERGYTF. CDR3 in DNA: TGCAGCGTGTCGGGACAGGGGGAGAGGGGCTACACCTTC.

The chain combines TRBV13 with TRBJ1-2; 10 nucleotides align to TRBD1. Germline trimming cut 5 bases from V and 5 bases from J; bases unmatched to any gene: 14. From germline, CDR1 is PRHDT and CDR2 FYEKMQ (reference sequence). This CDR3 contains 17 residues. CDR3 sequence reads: CASSATRGQGVWYGYTF. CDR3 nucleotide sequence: TGTGCCAGCAGCGCTACGAGAGGACAGGGGGTGTGGTATGGCTACACCTTC.

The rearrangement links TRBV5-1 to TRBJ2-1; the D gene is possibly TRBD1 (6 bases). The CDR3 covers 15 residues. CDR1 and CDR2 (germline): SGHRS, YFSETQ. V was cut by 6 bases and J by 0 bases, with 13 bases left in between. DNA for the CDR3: TGCGCCAGCACCCCCGACAGGCCCTCCTACAATGAGCAGTTCTTC. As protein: CASTPDRPSYNEQFF. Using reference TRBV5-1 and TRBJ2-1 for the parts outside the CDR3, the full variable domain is KAGVTQTPRYLIKTRGQQVTLSCSPISGHRSVSWYQQTPGQGLQFLFEYFSETQRNKGNFPGRFSGRQFSNSRSEMNVSTLELGDSALYLCASTPDRPSYNEQFFGPGTRLTVL.

The CDR3 loop reads CASSPGQGNLNEQFF. The CDR3 DNA is TGTGCCAGCAGCCCGGGACAGGGGAACCTCAATGAGCAGTTCTTC. The rearrangement uses TRBV11-3 and TRBJ2-1, with TRBD1 matching over 10 bases. V dropped 5 bases and J dropped 6; count of bases not matched to a gene: 7. The germline gives CDR1 SGHNT, CDR2 YENEEA. The CDR3 loop spans 15 amino acids.

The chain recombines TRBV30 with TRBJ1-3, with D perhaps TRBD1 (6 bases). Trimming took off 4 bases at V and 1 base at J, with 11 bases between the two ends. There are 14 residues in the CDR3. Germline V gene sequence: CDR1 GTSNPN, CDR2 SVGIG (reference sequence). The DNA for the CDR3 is TGTGCCTGGAACAGGGATAGGTCTGGAAACACCATATATTTT. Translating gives CAWNRDRSGNTIYF.

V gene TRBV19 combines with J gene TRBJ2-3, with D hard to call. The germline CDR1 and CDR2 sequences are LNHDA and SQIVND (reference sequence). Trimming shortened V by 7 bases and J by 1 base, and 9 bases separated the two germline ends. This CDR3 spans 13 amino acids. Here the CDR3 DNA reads TGTGCCAGTACTCGCGGCCGCACAGATACGCAGTATTTT. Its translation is CASTRGRTDTQYF.

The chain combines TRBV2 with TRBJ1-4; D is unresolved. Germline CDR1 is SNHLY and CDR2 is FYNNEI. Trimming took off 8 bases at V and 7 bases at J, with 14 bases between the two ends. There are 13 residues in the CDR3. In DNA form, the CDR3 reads TGTGCCAGCTGCGGCTTGCCCGGTGAAAAACTGTTTTTT. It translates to CASCGLPGEKLFF.

This CDR3 is CASSPLGLAETQYF. The DNA for the CDR3 is TGTGCCAGCAGCCCTCTCGGACTAGCAGAGACCCAGTACTTC. The chain has TRBV3-1 (or the pseudogene TRBV3-2) and TRBJ2-5, with 8 bases that match TRBD2. Germline loops: CDR1 LGHDT, CDR2 YNNKEL (reference sequence). The CDR3 totals 14 residues. The ends lost 4 bases at V and 4 bases at J; junction bases unmatched: 5.

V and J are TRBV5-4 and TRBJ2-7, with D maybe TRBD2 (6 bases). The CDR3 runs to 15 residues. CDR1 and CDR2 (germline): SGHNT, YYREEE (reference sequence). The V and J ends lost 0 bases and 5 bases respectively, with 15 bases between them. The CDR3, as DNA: TGTGCCAGCAGCTTGGCCTATGGAGGGCGGAACGAGCAGTACTTC. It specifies CASSLAYGGRNEQYF.

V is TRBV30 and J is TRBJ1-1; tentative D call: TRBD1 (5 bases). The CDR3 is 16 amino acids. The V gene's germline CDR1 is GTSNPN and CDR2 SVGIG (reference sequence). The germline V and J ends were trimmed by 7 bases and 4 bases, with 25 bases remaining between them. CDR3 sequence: CASHGPRTRGPTEAFF. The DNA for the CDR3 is TGTGCCTCCCATGGGCCCCGGACACGCGGACCCACTGAAGCTTTCTTT. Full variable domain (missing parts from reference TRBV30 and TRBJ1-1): SQTIHQWPATLVQPVGSPLSLECTVEGTSNPNLYWYRQAAGRGLQLLFYSVGIGQISSEVPQNLSASRPQDRQFILSSKKLLLSDSGFYLCASHGPRTRGPTEAFFGQGTRLTVV.

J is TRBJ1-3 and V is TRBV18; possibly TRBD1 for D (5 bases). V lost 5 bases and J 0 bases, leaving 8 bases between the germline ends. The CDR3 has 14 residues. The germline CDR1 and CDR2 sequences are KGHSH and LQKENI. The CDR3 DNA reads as TGTGCCAGCTCAGGAGGGGTCTCTGGAAACACCATATATTTT. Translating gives CASSGGVSGNTIYF.

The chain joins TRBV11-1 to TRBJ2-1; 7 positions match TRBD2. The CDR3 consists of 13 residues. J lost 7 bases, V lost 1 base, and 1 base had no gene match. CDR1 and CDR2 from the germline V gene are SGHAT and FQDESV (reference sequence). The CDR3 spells CASSLDGRNEQFF. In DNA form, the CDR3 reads TGTGCCAGCAGCTTAGACGGGAGGAATGAGCAGTTCTTC.

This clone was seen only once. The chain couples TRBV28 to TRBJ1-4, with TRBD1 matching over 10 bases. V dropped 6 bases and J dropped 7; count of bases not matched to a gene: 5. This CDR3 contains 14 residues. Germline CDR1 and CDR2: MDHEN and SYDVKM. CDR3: CASRTGGAGEKLFF. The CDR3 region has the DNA TGTGCCAGCAGGACAGGGGGCGCAGGTGAAAAACTGTTTTTT.

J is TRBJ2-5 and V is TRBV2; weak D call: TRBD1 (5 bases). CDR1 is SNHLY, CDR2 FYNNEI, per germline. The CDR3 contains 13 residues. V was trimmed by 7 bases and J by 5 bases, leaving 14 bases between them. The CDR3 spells CASIFRAGETQYF. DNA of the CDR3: TGTGCCAGCATCTTTAGGGCAGGGGAGACCCAGTACTTC.

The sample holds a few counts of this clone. Here the CDR3 reads CASSLVLAGGEELFF. CDR3 DNA: TGCGCCAGCAGCTTGGTCCTAGCGGGCGGCGAGGAGCTGTTTTTT. The chain couples TRBV5-1 to TRBJ2-2; 8 bases line up with TRBD2. Per the germline V gene, CDR1 is SGHRS and CDR2 is YFSETQ. The V and J ends lost 0 bases and 10 bases, in that order; junction bases with no gene match: 8. The CDR3 extends over 15 amino acids.

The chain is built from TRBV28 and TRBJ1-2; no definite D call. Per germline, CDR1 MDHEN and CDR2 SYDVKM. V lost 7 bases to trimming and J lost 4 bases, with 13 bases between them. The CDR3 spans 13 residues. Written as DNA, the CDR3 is TGTGCCAGCATTTCTCTTCTACCCTATGGCTACACCTTC. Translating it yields CASISLLPYGYTF.

Here the CDR3 reads CASSSGGSLDTQYF. The CDR3 DNA is TGTGCCAGCAGTTCAGGAGGATCTCTCGATACGCAGTATTTT. The chain combines TRBV27 with TRBJ2-3; weak D call: TRBD2 (5 bases). CDR1 and CDR2 from the germline V gene are MNHEY and SMNVEV (reference sequence). V lost 4 bases and J 6 bases, leaving 14 bases between the germline ends. This CDR3 spans 14 amino acids.

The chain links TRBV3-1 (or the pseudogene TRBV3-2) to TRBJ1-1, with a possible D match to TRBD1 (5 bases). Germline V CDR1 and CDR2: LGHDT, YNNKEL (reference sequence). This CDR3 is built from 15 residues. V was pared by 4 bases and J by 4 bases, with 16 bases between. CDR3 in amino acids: CASSPRQPLGTEAFF. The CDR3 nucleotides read TGTGCCAGCAGCCCCCGACAGCCACTGGGCACTGAAGCTTTCTTT.

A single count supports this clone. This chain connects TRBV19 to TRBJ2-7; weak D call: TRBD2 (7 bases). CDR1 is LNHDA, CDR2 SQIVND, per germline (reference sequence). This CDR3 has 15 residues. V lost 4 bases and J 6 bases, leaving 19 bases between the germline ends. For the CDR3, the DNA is TGTGCCAGTAGTACGGGGGCGGGGGCAACGGCCGAGCAGTACTTC. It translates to CASSTGAGATAEQYF.

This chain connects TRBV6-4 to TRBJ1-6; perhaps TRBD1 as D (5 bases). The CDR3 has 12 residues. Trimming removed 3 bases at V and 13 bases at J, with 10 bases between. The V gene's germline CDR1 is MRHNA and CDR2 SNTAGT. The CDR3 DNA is TGTGCCAGCAGTGATTACGGGACTCCCCTCCACTTT. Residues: CASSDYGTPLHF.

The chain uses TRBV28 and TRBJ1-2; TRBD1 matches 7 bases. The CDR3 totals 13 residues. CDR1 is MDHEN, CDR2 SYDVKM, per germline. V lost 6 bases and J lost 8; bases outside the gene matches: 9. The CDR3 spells CASRSGGRYGYTF. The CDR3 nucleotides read TGTGCCAGCAGGTCAGGGGGAAGGTACGGCTACACCTTC.

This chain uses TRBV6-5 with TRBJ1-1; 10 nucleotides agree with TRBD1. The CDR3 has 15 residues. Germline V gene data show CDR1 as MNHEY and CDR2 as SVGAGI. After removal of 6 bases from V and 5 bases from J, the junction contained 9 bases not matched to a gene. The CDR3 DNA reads TGTGCCAGCAGCCTCTCTGACAGGGGGCGAACTGAAGCTTTCTTT. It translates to CASSLSDRGRTEAFF.

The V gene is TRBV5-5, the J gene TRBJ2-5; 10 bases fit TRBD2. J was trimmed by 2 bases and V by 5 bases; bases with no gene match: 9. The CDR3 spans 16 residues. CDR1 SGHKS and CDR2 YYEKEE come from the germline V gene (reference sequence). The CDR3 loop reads CASSMRLAGLQETQYF. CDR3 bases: TGTGCCAGCAGTATGCGACTAGCGGGCTTACAAGAGACCCAGTACTTC.

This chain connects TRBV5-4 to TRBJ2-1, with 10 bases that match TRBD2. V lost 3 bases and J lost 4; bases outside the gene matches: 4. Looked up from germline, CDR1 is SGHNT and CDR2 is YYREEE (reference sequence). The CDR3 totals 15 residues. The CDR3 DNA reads TGTGCCAGCAGCTCGACTAGCGGGCCTTACAATGAGCAGTTCTTC. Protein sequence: CASSSTSGPYNEQFF.

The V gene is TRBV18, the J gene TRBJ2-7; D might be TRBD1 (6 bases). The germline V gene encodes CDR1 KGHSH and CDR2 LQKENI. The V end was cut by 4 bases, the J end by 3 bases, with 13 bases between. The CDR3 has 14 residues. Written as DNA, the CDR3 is TGTGCCAGCTCACTGTATACAGGGTTCTACGAGCAGTACTTC. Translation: CASSLYTGFYEQYF.